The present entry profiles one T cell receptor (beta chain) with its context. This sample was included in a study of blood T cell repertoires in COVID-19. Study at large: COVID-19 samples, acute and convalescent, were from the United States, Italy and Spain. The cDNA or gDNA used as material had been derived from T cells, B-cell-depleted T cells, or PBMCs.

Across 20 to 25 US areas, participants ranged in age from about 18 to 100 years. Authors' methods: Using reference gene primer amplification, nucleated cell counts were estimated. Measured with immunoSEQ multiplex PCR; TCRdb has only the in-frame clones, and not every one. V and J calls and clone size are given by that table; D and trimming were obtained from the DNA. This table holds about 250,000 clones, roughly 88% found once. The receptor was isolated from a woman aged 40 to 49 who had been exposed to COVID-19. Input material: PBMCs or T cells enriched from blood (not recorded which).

The chain's CDR3 is CASSLTPDSRQETQYF. CDR3 DNA sequence: TGTGCCAGCAGCTTAACCCCGGACAGCCGGCAAGAGACCCAGTACTTC. The chain combines TRBV11-1 with TRBJ2-5, with D maybe TRBD1 (6 bases). This CDR3 has 16 residues. Per the germline V gene, CDR1 is SGHAT and CDR2 is FQDESV (reference sequence). Trimming pared 2 bases from V and 2 bases from J, leaving 15 bases between.